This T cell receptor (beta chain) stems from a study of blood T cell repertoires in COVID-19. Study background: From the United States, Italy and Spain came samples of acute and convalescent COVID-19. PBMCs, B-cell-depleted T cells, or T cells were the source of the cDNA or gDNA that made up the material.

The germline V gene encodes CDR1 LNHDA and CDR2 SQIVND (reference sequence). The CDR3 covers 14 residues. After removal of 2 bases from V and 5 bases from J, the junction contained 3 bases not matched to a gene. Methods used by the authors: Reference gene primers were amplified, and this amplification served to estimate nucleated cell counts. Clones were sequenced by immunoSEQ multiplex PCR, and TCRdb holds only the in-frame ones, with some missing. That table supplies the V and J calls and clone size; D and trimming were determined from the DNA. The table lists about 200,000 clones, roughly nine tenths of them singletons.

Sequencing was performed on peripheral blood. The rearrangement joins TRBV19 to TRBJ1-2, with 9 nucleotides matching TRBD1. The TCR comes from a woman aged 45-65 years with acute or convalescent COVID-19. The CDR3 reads CASSITGGPYGYTF. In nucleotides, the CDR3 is TGTGCCAGTAGTATAACAGGGGGCCCGTATGGCTACACCTTC.